The clone carrying this T cell receptor beta chain came up many times. CDR3 size: 16 residues. CDR1 is SGHDT and CDR2 is YYEEEE in the germline V gene. Trimming shortened V by 2 bases and J by 1 base, and 15 bases separated the two germline ends. These data are taken from a study of T cells after yellow fever vaccination. The TCR cDNA carried a universal primer site and UMIs from 5'RACE template switching. Using its own MiXCR run on the 5' RACE reads, TCRdb lists one record per CDR3 protein. The table lists roughly 300,000 distinct CDR3 sequences, around 6.8% of them singletons, with roughly 19% in the top ten.

The V call is TRBV5-6, the J call TRBJ2-5; the D gene is possibly TRBD1 (6 bases). This TCR came from a man aged 18 to 29 who received the YFV17D yellow fever vaccine. The input for sequencing was PBMCs, taken about 41 days after the first yellow fever vaccination. The CDR3 DNA sequence: TGTGCCAGCAGCTTTTGGGGGCCGAACTTCCAAGAGACCCAGTACTTC. It specifies CASSFWGPNFQETQYF.